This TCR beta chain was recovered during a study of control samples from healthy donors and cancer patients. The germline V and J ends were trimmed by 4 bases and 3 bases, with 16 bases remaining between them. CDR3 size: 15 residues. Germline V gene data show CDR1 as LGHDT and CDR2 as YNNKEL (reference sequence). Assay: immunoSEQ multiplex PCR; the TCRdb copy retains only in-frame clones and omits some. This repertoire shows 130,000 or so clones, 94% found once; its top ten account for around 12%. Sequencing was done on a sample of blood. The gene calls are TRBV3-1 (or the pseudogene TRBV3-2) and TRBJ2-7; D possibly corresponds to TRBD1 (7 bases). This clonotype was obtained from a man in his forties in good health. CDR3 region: CASSRQARGDYEQYF. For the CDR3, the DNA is TGTGCCAGCAGCCGACAAGCCAGGGGGGACTACGAGCAGTACTTC.